This T cell receptor (beta chain) was observed in a study of T cell responses to AZD1222 COVID-19 vaccine. Repertoires were generated with immunoSEQ multiplex PCR, while TCRdb's copy carries only in-frame clones and drops some. This sample carries approximately 160,000 clones, 88% of them seen once, and the ten largest clones take less than 2.5%. The germline V and J ends were trimmed by 2 bases and 4 bases, with 15 bases remaining between them. CDR1 is KGHSH and CDR2 is LQKENI in the germline V gene. The CDR3 has 16 amino acids. About this clone: Its antigen is not identified.

Study-level findings and limits: Across the whole spike, CD4 TCRs peaked at regions 160-218 and 743-854. After the peak T cell response, and only then, were repertoires sampled.

The starting material was peripheral blood, obtained on day 0 of AZD1222 vaccination. The chain is built from TRBV18 and TRBJ1-5; a weak D match, TRBD1 (5 bases). The receptor was isolated from an adult in good health. CDR3 sequence: CASSPVRQDTNQPQHF. CDR3 DNA sequence: TGTGCCAGCTCACCAGTAAGGCAGGACACTAATCAGCCCCAGCATTTT.